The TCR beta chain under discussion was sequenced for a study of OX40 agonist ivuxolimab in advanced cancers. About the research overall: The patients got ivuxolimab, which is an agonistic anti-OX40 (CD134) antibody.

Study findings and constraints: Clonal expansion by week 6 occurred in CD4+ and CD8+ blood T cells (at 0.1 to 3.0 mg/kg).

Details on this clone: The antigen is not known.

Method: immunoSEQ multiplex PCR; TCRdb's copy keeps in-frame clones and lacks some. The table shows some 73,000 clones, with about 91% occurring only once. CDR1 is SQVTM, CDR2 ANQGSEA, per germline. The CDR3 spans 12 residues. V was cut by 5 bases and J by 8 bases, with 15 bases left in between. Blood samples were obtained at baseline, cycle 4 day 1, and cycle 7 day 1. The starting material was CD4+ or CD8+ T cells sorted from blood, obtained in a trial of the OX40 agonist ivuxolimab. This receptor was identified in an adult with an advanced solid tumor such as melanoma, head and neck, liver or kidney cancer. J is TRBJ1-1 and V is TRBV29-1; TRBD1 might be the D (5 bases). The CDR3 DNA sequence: TGCAGCGTTAGCCGGGGCCCCCACGAAGCTTTCTTT. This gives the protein CSVSRGPHEAFF.